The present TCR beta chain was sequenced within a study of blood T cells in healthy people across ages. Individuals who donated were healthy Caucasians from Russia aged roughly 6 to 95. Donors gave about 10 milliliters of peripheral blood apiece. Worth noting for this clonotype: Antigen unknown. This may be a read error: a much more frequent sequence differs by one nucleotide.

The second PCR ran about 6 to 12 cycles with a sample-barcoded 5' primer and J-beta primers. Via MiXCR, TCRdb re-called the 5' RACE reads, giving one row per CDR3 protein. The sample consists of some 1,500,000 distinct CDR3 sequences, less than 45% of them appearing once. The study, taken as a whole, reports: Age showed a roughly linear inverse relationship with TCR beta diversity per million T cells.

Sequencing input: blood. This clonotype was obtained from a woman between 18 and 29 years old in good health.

The CDR3 protein is CASSLLLQDGHEHYF. For the CDR3, the DNA is TGCGCCAGCAGCTTGTTACTACAGGATGGCCACGAGCACTACTTC. This rearrangement joins TRBV5-1 to TRBJ2-7, with D possibly TRBD1 on 5 matching bases. The CDR3 is 15 residues long. The V gene's germline CDR1 is SGHRS and CDR2 YFSETQ.